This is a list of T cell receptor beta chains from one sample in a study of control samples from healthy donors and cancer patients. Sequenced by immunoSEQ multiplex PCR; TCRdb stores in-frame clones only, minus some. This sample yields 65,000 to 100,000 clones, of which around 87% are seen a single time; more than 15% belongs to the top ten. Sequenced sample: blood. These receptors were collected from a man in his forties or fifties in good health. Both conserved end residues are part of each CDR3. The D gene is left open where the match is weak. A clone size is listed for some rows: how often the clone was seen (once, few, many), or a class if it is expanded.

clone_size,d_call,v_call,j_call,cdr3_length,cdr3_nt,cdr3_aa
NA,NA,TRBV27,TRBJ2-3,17,TGTGCCAGCAGTTTATTGGGTTTTGGGGGGCGGACAGATACGCAGTATTTT,CASSLLGFGGRTDTQYF
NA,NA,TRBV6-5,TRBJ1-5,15,TGTGCCAGCAGGACGGGGGATTTTAGCAATCAGCCCCAGCATTTT,CASRTGDFSNQPQHF
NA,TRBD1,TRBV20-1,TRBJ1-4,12,TGCAGTGCTAGTAGACAGGGCCAGGAACTGTTTTTT,CSASRQGQELFF
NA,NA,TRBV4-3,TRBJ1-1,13,TGCGCCAGCAGCCAAGATCCGAACGCTGAAGCTTTCTTT,CASSQDPNAEAFF
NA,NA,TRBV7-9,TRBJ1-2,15,TGTGCCAGCAGCTCGACAGGCACCGCCCCGTATGGCTACACCTTC,CASSSTGTAPYGYTF
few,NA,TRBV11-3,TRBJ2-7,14,TGTGCCAGCAGCTTAATGGGGGAGAGAGGGGAGCAGTACTTC,CASSLMGERGEQYF
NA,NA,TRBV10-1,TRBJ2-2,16,TGCGCCAGCAGTGAGGGAACAGGGAGAGGCACCGGGGAGCTGTTTTTT,CASSEGTGRGTGELFF
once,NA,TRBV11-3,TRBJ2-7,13,TGTGCCAGCAGCGTCAGGGTGATTGACGAGCAGTACTTC,CASSVRVIDEQYF
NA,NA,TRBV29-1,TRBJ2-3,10,TGCAGCGTTCTAGAGGATACGCAGTATTTT,CSVLEDTQYF
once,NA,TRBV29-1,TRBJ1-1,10,TGCAGCGCGAGGAACACTGAAGCTTTCTTT,CSARNTEAFF
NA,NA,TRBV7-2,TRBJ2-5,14,TGTGCCAGCAGCCGGGGGGCTTTAGGGGAGACCCAGTACTTC,CASSRGALGETQYF
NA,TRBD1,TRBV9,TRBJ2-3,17,TGTGCCAGCAGCGAGAGGGGGACAGGGGGACTCACAGATACGCAGTATTTT,CASSERGTGGLTDTQYF
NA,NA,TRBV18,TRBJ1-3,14,TGTGCCAGCTCACCAGAAGGGGCTGGAAACACCATATATTTT,CASSPEGAGNTIYF
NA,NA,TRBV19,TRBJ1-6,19,TGTGCCAGTAGATCCCGCAAGGGACTACAGAGCTCCTATAATTCACCCCTCCACTTT,CASRSRKGLQSSYNSPLHF
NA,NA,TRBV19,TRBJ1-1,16,TGTGCCAGTAGTATTTGGGAGGGGCGGGTGAACACTGAAGCTTTCTTT,CASSIWEGRVNTEAFF
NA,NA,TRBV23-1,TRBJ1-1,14,TGCGCCAGCATGGCAGCTGCCCAGAACACTGAAGCTTTCTTT,CASMAAAQNTEAFF
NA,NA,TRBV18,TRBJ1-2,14,TGTGCCAGCTCACCATCGAGAGGGGTCTATGGCTACACCTTC,CASSPSRGVYGYTF
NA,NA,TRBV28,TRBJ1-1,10,TGTGCCAGCAGTTTTAGAGGGACTTTCTTT,CASSFRGTFF
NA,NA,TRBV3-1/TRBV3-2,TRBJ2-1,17,TGTGCCAGCAGCCACTCTACGGCCGGTATTATCCCTAACGGGCAGTTCTTC,CASSHSTAGIIPNGQFF
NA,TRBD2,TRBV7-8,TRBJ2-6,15,TGTGCCAGCAGCTTAGGGACTAGCATCCCCCAAGTCCTGACTTTC,CASSLGTSIPQVLTF
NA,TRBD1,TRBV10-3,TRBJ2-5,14,TGTGCCATCAGTTCCACAGGGGGGCAAGAGACCCAGTACTTC,CAISSTGGQETQYF
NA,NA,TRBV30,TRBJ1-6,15,TGTGCCTGGAGTGTTCCAGGGAAGAGAAATTCACCCCTCCACTTT,CAWSVPGKRNSPLHF
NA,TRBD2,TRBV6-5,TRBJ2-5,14,TGTGCCAGCAGTTACTCGGGACTAGCGGGGGCCCAGTACTTC,CASSYSGLAGAQYF
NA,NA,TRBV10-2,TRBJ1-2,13,TGCGCCAGCAGTGGATCAGAGATATATGGCTACACCTTC,CASSGSEIYGYTF
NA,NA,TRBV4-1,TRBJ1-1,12,TGCGCCAGTAGAGGAATGAACACTGAAGCTTTCTTT,CASRGMNTEAFF